This T cell receptor (beta chain) was obtained from a study of blood T cell repertoires in COVID-19. Germline V gene lookup returns CDR1 SGHVS and CDR2 FQNEAQ. This CDR3 is 11 amino acids long. Trimming shortened V by 8 bases and J by 7 bases, and 9 bases separated the two germline ends. Assay: immunoSEQ multiplex PCR; the TCRdb copy retains only in-frame clones and omits some. The profile covers a few hundred thousand clones, with 65% to 90% appearing a single time and less than 4.5% taken by the ten largest. This TCR was recovered from a man in his forties or fifties with acute or convalescent COVID-19. Sequenced input: peripheral blood. V usage is TRBV7-8 and J usage is TRBJ2-1; maybe TRBD1 (5 bases). CDR3 bases: TGTGCCAGCGGAAGGGGAAATGAGCAGTTCTTC. Translated: CASGRGNEQFF.